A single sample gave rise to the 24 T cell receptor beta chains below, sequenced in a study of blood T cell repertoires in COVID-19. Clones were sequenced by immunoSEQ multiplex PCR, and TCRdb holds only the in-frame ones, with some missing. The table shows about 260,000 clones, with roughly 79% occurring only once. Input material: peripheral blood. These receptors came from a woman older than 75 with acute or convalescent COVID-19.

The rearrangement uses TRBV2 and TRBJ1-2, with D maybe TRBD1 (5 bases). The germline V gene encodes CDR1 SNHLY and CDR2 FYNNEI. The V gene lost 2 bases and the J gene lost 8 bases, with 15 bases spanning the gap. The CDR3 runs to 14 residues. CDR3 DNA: TGTGCCAGCAGTGAATCCCCAGGGAAAAGGGGCTACACCTTC. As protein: CASSESPGKRGYTF.

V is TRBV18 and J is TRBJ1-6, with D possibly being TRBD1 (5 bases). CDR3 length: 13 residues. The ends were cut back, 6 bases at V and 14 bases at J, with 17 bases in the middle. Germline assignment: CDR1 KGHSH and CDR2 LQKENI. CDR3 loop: CASSRDSTYTLHF. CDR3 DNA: TGTGCCAGCTCCCGCGACAGTACCTACACCCTCCACTTT.

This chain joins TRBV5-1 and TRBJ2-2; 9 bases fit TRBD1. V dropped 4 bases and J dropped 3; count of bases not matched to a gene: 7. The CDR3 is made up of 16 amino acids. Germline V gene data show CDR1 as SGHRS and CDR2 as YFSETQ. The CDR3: CASSAPGQGDTGELFF. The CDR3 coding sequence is TGCGCCAGCAGCGCACCGGGACAGGGAGACACCGGGGAGCTGTTTTTT.

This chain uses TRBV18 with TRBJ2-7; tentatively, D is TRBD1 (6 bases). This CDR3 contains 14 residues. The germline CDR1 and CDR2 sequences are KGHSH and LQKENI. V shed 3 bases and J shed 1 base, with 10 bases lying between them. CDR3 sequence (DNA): TGTGCCAGCTCACCTTCACAGGGATCCTACGAGCAGTACTTC. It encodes CASSPSQGSYEQYF.

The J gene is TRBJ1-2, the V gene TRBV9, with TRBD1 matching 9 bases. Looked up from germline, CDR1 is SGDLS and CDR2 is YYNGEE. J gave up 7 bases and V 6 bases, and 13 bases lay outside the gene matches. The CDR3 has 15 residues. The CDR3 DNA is TGTGCCAGCACTCCCGATACCGGGACAGGGTTTGGCTACACCTTC. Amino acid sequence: CASTPDTGTGFGYTF.

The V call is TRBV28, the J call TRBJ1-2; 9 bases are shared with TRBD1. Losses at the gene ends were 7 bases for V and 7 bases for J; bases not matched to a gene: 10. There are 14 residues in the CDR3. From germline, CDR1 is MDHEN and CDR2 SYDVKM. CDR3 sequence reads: CASKRGQGGRGYTF. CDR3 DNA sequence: TGTGCCAGCAAACGGGGACAGGGCGGTCGTGGCTACACCTTC.

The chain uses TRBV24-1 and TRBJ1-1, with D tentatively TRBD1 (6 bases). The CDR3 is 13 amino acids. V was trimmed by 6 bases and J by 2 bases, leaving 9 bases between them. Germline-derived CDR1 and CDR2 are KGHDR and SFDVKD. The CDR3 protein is CATSQGRNTEAFF. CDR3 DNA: TGTGCCACCAGTCAGGGGCGAAACACTGAAGCTTTCTTT.

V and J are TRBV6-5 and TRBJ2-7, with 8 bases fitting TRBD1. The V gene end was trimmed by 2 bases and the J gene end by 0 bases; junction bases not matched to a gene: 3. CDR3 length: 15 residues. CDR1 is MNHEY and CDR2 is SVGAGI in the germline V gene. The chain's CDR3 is CASSYGQGSSYEQYF. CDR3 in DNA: TGTGCCAGCAGTTACGGACAGGGAAGCTCCTACGAGCAGTACTTC.

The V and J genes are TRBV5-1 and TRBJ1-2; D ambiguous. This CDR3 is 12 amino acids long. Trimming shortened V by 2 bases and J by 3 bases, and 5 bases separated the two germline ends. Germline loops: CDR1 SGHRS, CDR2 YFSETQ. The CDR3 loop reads CASSFRDYGYTF. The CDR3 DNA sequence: TGCGCCAGCAGCTTTCGGGACTATGGCTACACCTTC.

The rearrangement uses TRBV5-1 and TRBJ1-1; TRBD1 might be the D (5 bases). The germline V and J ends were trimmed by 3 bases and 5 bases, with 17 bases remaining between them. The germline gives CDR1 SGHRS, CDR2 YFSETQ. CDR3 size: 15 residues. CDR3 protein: CASSSEQGVGTEAFF. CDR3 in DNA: TGCGCCAGCAGCTCCGAGCAGGGCGTAGGAACTGAAGCTTTCTTT.

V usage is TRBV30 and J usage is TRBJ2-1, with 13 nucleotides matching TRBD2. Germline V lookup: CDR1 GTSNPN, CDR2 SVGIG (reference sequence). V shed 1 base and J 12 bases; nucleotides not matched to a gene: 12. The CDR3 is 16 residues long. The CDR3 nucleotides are TGTGCCTGGAGTGAAACTAGCGGGAGGGTCCGAAAGGGGCAGTTCTTC. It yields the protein CAWSETSGRVRKGQFF.

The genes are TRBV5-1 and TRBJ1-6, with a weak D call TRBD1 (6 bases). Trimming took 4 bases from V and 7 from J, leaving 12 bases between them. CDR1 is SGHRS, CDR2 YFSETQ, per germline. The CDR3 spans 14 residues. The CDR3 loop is CASSPGTQNSPLHF. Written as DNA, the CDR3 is TGCGCCAGCAGCCCCGGGACACAGAATTCACCCCTCCACTTT.

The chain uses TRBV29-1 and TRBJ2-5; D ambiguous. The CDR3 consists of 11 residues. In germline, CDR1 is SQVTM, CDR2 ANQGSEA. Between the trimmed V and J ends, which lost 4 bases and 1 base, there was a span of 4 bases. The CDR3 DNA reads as TGCAGCGTTGGGCCCCAAGAGACCCAGTACTTC. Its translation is CSVGPQETQYF.

The CDR3 DNA sequence: TGTGCCAGCCGGGGACTAGCGGGGGCGAACACCGGGGAGCTGTTTTTT. Encoded protein: CASRGLAGANTGELFF. The rearrangement links TRBV7-9 to TRBJ2-2; 14 bases line up with TRBD2. The germline CDR1 and CDR2 sequences are SEHNR and FQNEAQ (reference sequence). The CDR3 is 16 residues long. Trimming cost V 8 bases and J 0 bases; bases outside gene matches: 2.

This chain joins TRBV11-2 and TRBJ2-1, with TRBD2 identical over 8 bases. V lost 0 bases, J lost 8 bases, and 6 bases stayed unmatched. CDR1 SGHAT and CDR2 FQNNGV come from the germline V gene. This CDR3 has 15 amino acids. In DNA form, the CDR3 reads TGTGCCAGCAGCTTAGACGGAGCGGGAGCGGATGAGCAGTTCTTC. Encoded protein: CASSLDGAGADEQFF.

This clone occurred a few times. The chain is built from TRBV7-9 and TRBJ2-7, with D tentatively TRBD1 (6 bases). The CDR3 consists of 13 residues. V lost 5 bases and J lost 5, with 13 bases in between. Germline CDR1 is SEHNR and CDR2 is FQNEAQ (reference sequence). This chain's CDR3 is CASSPDQGNEQYF. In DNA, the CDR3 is TGTGCCAGCAGCCCCGATCAGGGGAACGAGCAGTACTTC.

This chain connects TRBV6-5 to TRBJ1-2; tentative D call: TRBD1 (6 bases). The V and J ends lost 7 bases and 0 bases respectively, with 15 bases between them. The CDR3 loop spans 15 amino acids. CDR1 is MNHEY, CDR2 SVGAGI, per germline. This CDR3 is CASKPTGSPNYGYTF. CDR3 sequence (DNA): TGTGCCAGCAAGCCCACAGGGAGCCCTAACTATGGCTACACCTTC.

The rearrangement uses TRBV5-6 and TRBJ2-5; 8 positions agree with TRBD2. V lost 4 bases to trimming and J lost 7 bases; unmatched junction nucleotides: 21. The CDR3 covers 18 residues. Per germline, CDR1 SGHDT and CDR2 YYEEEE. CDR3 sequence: CASSIYGLAVGGFGTQYF. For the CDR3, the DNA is TGTGCCAGCAGCATCTACGGACTAGCAGTGGGTGGGTTTGGGACCCAGTACTTC.

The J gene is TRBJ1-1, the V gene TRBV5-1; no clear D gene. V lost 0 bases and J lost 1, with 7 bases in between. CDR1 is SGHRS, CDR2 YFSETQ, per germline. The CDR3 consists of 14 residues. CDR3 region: CASSLGGRNTEAFF. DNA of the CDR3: TGCGCCAGCAGCTTGGGCGGAAGGAACACTGAAGCTTTCTTT.

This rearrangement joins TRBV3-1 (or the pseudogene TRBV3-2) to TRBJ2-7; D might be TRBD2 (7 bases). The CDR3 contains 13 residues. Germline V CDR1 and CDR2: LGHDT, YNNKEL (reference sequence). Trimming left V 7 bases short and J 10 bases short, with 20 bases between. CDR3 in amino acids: CASNSGSGGGQYF. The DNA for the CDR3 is TGTGCCAGCAACTCGGGGAGTGGGGGGGGCCAGTACTTC.

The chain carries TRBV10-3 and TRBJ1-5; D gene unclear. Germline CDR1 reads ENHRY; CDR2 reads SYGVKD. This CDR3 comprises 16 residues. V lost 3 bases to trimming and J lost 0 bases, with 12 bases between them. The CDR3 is CAISDGSPNSNQPQHF. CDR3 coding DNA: TGTGCCATCAGTGATGGGAGCCCTAATAGCAATCAGCCCCAGCATTTT.

The DNA for the CDR3 is TGTGCCTCCGGTACTACTAGCGGGAGGCGAGGGTACCAAGAGACCCAGTACTTC. Translating gives CASGTTSGRRGYQETQYF. This chain connects TRBV30 to TRBJ2-5; 12 bases fit TRBD2. The CDR3 consists of 18 residues. Germline V gives CDR1 GTSNPN, CDR2 SVGIG (reference sequence). Unmatched junction bases numbered 15, after V lost 7 bases and J lost 0 bases.

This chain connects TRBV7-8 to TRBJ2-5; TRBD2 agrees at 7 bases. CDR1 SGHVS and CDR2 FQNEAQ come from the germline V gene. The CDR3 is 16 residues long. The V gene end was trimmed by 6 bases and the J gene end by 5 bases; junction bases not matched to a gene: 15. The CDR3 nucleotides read TGTGCCAGCAGATTTTCAGGCGCGGGGGTAGTGGAGACCCAGTACTTC. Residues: CASRFSGAGVVETQYF.

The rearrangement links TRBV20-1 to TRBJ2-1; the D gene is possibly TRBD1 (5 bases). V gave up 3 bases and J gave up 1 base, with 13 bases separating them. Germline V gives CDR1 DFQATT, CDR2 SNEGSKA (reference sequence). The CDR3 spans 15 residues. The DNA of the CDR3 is TGCAGTGCTAGTAGAGTAGGGGATTCCTACAATGAGCAGTTCTTC. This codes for CSASRVGDSYNEQFF.